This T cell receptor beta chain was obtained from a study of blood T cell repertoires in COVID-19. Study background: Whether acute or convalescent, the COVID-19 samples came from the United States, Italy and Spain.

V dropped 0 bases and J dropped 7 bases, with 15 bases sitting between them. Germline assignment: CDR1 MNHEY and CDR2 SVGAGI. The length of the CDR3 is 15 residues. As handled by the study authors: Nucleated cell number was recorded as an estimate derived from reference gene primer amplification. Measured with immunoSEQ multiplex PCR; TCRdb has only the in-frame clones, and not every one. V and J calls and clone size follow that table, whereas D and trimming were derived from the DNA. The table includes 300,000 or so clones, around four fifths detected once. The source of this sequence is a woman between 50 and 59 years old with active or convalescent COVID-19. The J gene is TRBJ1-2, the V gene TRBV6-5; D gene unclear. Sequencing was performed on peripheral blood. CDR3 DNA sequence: TGTGCCAGCAGTTACTCCCCTTCTGGGTCAGGTGGCTACACCTTC. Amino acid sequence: CASSYSPSGSGGYTF.